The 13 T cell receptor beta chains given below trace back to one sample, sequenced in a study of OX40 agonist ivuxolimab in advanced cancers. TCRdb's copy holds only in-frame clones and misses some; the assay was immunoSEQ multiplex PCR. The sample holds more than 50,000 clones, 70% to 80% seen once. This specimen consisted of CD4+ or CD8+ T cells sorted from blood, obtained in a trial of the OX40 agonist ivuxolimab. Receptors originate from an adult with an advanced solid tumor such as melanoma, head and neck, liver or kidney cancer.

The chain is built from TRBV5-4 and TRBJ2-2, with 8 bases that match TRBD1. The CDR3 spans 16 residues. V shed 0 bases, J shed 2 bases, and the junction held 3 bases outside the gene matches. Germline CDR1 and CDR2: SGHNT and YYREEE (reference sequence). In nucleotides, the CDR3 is TGTGCCAGCAGCTTGGGACAGGGGACTAACACCGGGGAGCTGTTTTTT. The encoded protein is CASSLGQGTNTGELFF.

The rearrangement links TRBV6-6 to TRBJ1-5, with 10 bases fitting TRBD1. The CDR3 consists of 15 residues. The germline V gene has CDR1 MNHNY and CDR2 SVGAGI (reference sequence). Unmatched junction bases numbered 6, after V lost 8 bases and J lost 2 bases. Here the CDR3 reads CASLETGGRNQPQHF. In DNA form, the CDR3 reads TGTGCCAGCTTGGAGACAGGGGGCCGCAATCAGCCCCAGCATTTT.

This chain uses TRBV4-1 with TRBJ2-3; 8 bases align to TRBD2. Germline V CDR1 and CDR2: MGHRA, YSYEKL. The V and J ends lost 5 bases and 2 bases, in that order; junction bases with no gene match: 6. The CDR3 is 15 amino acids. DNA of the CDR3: TGCGCCAGCAGCAAAACTAGCGGAGACACAGATACGCAGTATTTT. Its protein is CASSKTSGDTDTQYF.

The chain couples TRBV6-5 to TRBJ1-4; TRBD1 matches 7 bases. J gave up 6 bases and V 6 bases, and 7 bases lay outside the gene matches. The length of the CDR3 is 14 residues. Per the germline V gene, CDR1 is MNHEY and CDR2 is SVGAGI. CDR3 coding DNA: TGTGCCAGCAGGAACAGGGGAAACTATGAAAAACTGTTTTTT. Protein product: CASRNRGNYEKLFF.

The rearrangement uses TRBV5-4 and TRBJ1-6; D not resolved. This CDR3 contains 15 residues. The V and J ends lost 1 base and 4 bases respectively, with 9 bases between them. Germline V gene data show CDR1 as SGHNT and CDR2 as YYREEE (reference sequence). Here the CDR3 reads CASSLSAGYNSPLHF. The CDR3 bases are TGTGCCAGCAGCTTGTCCGCCGGATATAATTCACCCCTCCACTTT. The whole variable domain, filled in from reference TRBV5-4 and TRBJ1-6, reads ETGVTQSPTHLIKTRGQQVTLRCSSQSGHNTVSWYQQALGQGPQFIFQYYREEENGRGNFPPRFSGLQFPNYSSELNVNALELDDSALYLCASSLSAGYNSPLHFGNGTRLTVT.

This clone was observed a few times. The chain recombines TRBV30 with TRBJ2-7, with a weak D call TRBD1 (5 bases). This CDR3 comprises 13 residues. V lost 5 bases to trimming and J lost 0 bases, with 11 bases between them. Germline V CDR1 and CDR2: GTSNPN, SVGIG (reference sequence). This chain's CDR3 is CAWGHRTSYEQYF. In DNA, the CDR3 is TGTGCCTGGGGACACCGTACCTCCTACGAGCAGTACTTC. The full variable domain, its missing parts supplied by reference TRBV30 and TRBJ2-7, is SQTIHQWPATLVQPVGSPLSLECTVEGTSNPNLYWYRQAAGRGLQLLFYSVGIGQISSEVPQNLSASRPQDRQFILSSKKLLLSDSGFYLCAWGHRTSYEQYFGPGTRLTVT.

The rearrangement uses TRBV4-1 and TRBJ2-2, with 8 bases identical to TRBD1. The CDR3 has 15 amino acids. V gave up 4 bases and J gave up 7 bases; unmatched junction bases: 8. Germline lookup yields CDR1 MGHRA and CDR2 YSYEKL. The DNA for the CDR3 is TGCGCCAGCAGCCCCACAGGGGGAGGATTCGGGGAGCTGTTTTTT. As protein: CASSPTGGGFGELFF.

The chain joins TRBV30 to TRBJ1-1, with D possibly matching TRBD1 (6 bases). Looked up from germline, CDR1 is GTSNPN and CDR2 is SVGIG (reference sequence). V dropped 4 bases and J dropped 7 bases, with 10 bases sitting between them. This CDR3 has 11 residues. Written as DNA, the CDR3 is TGTGCCTGGAAGGGCAGGGGTGAAGCTTTCTTT. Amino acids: CAWKGRGEAFF.

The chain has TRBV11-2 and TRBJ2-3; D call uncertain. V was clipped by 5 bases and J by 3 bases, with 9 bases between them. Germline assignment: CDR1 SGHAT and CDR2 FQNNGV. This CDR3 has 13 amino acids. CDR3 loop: CASSRPLTDTQYF. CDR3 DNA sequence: TGTGCCAGCAGCCGCCCACTAACAGATACGCAGTATTTT.

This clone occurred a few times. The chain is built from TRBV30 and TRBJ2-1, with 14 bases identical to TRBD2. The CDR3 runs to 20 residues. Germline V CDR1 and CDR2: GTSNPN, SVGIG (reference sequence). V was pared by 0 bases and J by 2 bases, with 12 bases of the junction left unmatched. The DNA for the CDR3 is TGTGCCTGGAGTGTACGTAGGGGACTAGCGGGGGCCACAGCCTACAATGAGCAGTTCTTC. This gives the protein CAWSVRRGLAGATAYNEQFF.

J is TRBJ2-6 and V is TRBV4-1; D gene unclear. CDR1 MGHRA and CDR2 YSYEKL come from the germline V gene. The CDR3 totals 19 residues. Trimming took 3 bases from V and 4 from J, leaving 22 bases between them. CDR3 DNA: TGCGCCAGCAGCCATGGATTAGGGCAGCCATACCCCGGGGCCAACGTCCTGACTTTC. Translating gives CASSHGLGQPYPGANVLTF.

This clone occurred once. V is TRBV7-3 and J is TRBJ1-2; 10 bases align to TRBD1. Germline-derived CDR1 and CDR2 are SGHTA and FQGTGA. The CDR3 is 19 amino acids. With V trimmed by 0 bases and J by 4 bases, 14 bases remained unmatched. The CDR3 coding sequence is TGTGCCAGCAGCTTAACACCCGGGACAGGGGCCGCCCCTGGCTATGGCTACACCTTC. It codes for CASSLTPGTGAAPGYGYTF.

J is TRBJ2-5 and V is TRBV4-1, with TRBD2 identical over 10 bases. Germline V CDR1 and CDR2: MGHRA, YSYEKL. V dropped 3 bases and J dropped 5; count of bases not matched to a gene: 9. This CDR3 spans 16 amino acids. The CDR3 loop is CASSQGMLAGVETQYF. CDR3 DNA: TGCGCCAGCAGCCAGGGGATGCTAGCGGGAGTTGAGACCCAGTACTTC.